This record concerns one T cell receptor (beta chain) sequence. The germline gives CDR1 SGHRS, CDR2 YFSETQ. V shed 0 bases and J shed 0 bases, with 13 bases lying between them. The CDR3 is 17 amino acids. This entry is derived from a study of blood T cell repertoires in COVID-19. Background on the study: Material from acute and convalescent COVID-19 was sourced from the United States, Italy and Spain. The analysed material was cDNA or gDNA that came from T cells, B-cell-depleted T cells, or PBMCs.

Authors' processing steps: Reference gene primer amplification yielded estimated nucleated cell counts. The repertoire was sequenced with immunoSEQ multiplex PCR; TCRdb's copy has only in-frame clones and lacks some. The D gene and trimming were derived from the DNA, and the V and J assignments and clone size from that table. The table records 150,000 to 200,000 clones, roughly 75% of them present only once. The sequencing input was peripheral blood. This TCR came from a man between 65 and 85 years old with active or convalescent COVID-19. The V call is TRBV5-1, the J call TRBJ2-1; maybe TRBD2 (5 bases). This CDR3 is CASSLAPGSSSYNEQFF. CDR3 in DNA: TGCGCCAGCAGCTTGGCCCCGGGGTCGAGCTCCTACAATGAGCAGTTCTTC. Full variable domain (remainder filled in from reference TRBV5-1 and TRBJ2-1): KAGVTQTPRYLIKTRGQQVTLSCSPISGHRSVSWYQQTPGQGLQFLFEYFSETQRNKGNFPGRFSGRQFSNSRSEMNVSTLELGDSALYLCASSLAPGSSSYNEQFFGPGTRLTVL.